The clone carrying this T cell receptor beta chain was counted once. This sample was included in a study of cytomegalovirus exposure and HLA in healthy donors. Profiled with immunoSEQ multiplex PCR; TCRdb holds only in-frame clones, not every one. The repertoire holds more than 300,000 clones, with roughly 88% as singletons. The sequence was collected from a young woman in good health and CMV-seronegative. The sample comprised PBMCs.

CDR3 DNA: TGTGCCACCAGCAGGGGAGGGGAGAACACTGAAGCTTTCTTT. Protein sequence: CATSRGGENTEAFF. V usage is TRBV15 and J usage is TRBJ1-1; D might be TRBD1 (5 bases). Trimming shortened V by 3 bases and J by 1 base, and 9 bases separated the two germline ends. This CDR3 region has 14 residues. CDR1 is LNHNV and CDR2 is YYDKDF in the germline V gene (reference sequence).